These 10 T cell receptor beta chains came from one sample sequenced in a study of lymphopenia after photon versus proton radiotherapy. The data were produced by immunoSEQ multiplex PCR, yet TCRdb's version contains in-frame clones alone and is incomplete. The data show tens of thousands of clones, approximately 90% seen once. The sample in question was peripheral blood, obtained from a patient treated with photon-based radiotherapy. These receptors were obtained from a man aged 60 to 69 with cholangiocarcinoma.

The chain joins TRBV18 to TRBJ1-1; D might be TRBD1 (5 bases). Germline V gives CDR1 KGHSH, CDR2 LQKENI. V was trimmed by 5 bases and J by 1 base, leaving 8 bases between them. The CDR3 has 13 amino acids. CDR3 in amino acids: CASSGQPNTEAFF. As DNA, the CDR3 is TGTGCCAGCTCAGGACAACCGAACACTGAAGCTTTCTTT.

The chain uses TRBV27 and TRBJ2-1; the match to TRBD2 covers 11 bases. V shed 5 bases, J shed 9 bases, and the junction held 6 bases outside the gene matches. This CDR3 is built from 14 residues. Germline-derived CDR1 and CDR2 are MNHEY and SMNVEV (reference sequence). Here the CDR3 reads CASSGGTSGIEQFF. The CDR3 coding sequence is TGTGCCAGCAGTGGAGGGACTAGCGGAATTGAGCAGTTCTTC.

This chain uses TRBV5-1 with TRBJ1-2; 7 bases line up with TRBD1. The CDR3 has 17 residues. V lost 0 bases to trimming and J lost 0 bases; unmatched junction nucleotides: 8. Germline V gene sequence: CDR1 SGHRS, CDR2 YFSETQ. The CDR3 DNA sequence: TGCGCCAGCAGCTTGGGGGTCCGGGACAGAGCTAACTATGGCTACACCTTC. Residues: CASSLGVRDRANYGYTF.

The V gene is TRBV11-3, the J gene TRBJ2-5; TRBD2 might be the D (6 bases). The germline gives CDR1 SGHNT, CDR2 YENEEA. V dropped 5 bases and J dropped 0 bases, with 16 bases sitting between them. The CDR3 consists of 16 residues. The CDR3 DNA follows: TGTGCCAGCAGCGGTGGTAACGGGGGTTACCAAGAGACCCAGTACTTC. This gives the protein CASSGGNGGYQETQYF.

This sequence joins TRBV6-5 and TRBJ1-4; perhaps TRBD1 as D (5 bases). Trimming stripped 1 base from V and 7 bases from J, with 13 bases between. Germline values: CDR1 MNHEY, CDR2 SVGAGI. CDR3 length: 15 amino acids. The CDR3: CASSYFRATSEKLFF. In DNA, the CDR3 is TGTGCCAGCAGTTACTTCAGGGCCACCAGTGAAAAACTGTTTTTT.

The J gene is TRBJ2-5, the V gene TRBV11-2; D might be TRBD2 (5 bases). V lost 1 base, J lost 7 bases, and 10 bases lay in between. From germline, CDR1 is SGHAT and CDR2 FQNNGV. The CDR3 totals 13 residues. As DNA, the CDR3 is TGTGCCAGCAGCTTAGCCGTTCGGGGGACCCAGTACTTC. Translation gives CASSLAVRGTQYF.

The chain carries TRBV10-3 and TRBJ2-3; D is possibly TRBD1 or TRBD2 (5 bases each). The V end lost 8 bases, the J end lost 5 bases, and 20 bases lay between the germline ends. Germline-derived CDR1 and CDR2 are ENHRY and SYGVKD. CDR3 length: 15 amino acids. The CDR3 is CAISPPHSGGDTQYF. In nucleotides, the CDR3 is TGTGCCATCTCTCCCCCACACTCTGGGGGAGATACGCAGTATTTT.

V gene TRBV6-5 combines with J gene TRBJ2-3; D is uncertain. Germline V gives CDR1 MNHEY, CDR2 SVGAGI. The CDR3 has 11 amino acids. The ends were cut back, 4 bases at V and 7 bases at J, with 6 bases in the middle. CDR3 sequence (DNA): TGTGCCAGCAGTTCCCTTTATACGCAGTATTTT. This translates into CASSSLYTQYF.

The chain links TRBV14 to TRBJ2-1, with a weak D call TRBD2 (5 bases). This CDR3 is built from 15 residues. CDR1 is SGHDN, CDR2 FVKESK, per germline. Trimming removed 6 bases at V and 0 bases at J, with 12 bases between. The CDR3 DNA reads TGTGCCAGCAGAGAGGGCGCGAGCTCCTACAATGAGCAGTTCTTC. Translation: CASREGASSYNEQFF.

This rearrangement joins TRBV27 to TRBJ1-5, with a tentative D call TRBD1 (5 bases). The CDR3 has 14 residues. Trimming removed 4 bases at V and 7 bases at J, with 14 bases between. In germline, CDR1 is MNHEY, CDR2 SMNVEV (reference sequence). The CDR3 loop is CASSSGGTRQPQHF. CDR3 DNA: TGTGCCAGCAGTTCGGGGGGTACACGGCAGCCCCAGCATTTT.